This is a list of T cell receptor beta chains from one sample in a study of blood T cell repertoires in COVID-19. Clones were sequenced by immunoSEQ multiplex PCR, and TCRdb holds only the in-frame ones, with some missing. The table includes around 140,000 clones, around 80% detected once. The sequenced sample was peripheral blood. These receptors originate from a woman older than 75 with active or convalescent COVID-19. CDR3s include the opening cysteine and the closing phenylalanine or tryptophan. Fields, in order: D gene, clone size, V gene, J gene, CDR3 DNA, CDR3 protein. The D gene is left open where the match is weak. Expanded clones are given a class, and other clones once, few, many or no size at all.

d_call: TRBD1; clone_size: -; v_call: TRBV9; j_call: TRBJ1-4; cdr3_nt: TGTGCCAGCAGCGTAGCTGGGACAGGGGTGAATGAAAAACTGTTTTTT; cdr3_aa: CASSVAGTGVNEKLFF
d_call: TRBD1; clone_size: -; v_call: TRBV6-6; j_call: TRBJ1-4; cdr3_nt: TGTGCCAGCAGTTACTCGGAGATAACAGGGGGGCCAGAGTTTTTT; cdr3_aa: CASSYSEITGGPEFF
d_call: TRBD2; clone_size: -; v_call: TRBV5-8; j_call: TRBJ2-1; cdr3_nt: TGTGCCAGCAGCTTTAGCGGGGGGGTTTACAATGAGCAGTTCTTC; cdr3_aa: CASSFSGGVYNEQFF
d_call: -; clone_size: -; v_call: TRBV18; j_call: TRBJ2-1; cdr3_nt: TGTGCCAGCTCACCAGGTCACGGGAGCTCCTACAATGAGCAGTTCTTC; cdr3_aa: CASSPGHGSSYNEQFF
d_call: TRBD1; clone_size: few; v_call: TRBV19; j_call: TRBJ1-5; cdr3_nt: TGTGCCAGTAGCCCGCAGGGACAGGGTTCCCCTCAGCCCCAGCATTTT; cdr3_aa: CASSPQGQGSPQPQHF
d_call: TRBD1; clone_size: -; v_call: TRBV5-4; j_call: TRBJ2-3; cdr3_nt: TGTGCCAGCAGCATAACAGGGGTCTTTACAGATACGCAGTATTTT; cdr3_aa: CASSITGVFTDTQYF
d_call: TRBD1; clone_size: -; v_call: TRBV28; j_call: TRBJ1-4; cdr3_nt: TGTGCCAGCAGGTGGGACAGGGGGCTTATCAATGAAAAACTGTTTTTT; cdr3_aa: CASRWDRGLINEKLFF
d_call: -; clone_size: once; v_call: TRBV4-2; j_call: TRBJ1-1; cdr3_nt: TGTGCCAGCAGCCCGAAAGATTACTCCCCTGAAGCTTTCTTT; cdr3_aa: CASSPKDYSPEAFF
d_call: TRBD1; clone_size: -; v_call: TRBV5-1; j_call: TRBJ2-3; cdr3_nt: TGCGCCAGCAGCCCAGGGGGCCATAGCACAGATACGCAGTATTTT; cdr3_aa: CASSPGGHSTDTQYF
d_call: TRBD1; clone_size: few; v_call: TRBV7-9; j_call: TRBJ1-5; cdr3_nt: TGTGCCAGCAGCTTGACAGGGGGCGATCAGCCCCAGCATTTT; cdr3_aa: CASSLTGGDQPQHF
d_call: TRBD1; clone_size: -; v_call: TRBV5-6; j_call: TRBJ2-5; cdr3_nt: TGTGCCAGCACCCTTCCGGGACAGGGTTTCGAGACCCAGTACTTC; cdr3_aa: CASTLPGQGFETQYF
d_call: -; clone_size: once; v_call: TRBV18; j_call: TRBJ2-5; cdr3_nt: TGTGCCAGCTCTTCCGGGATCAAAGAGACCCAGTACTTC; cdr3_aa: CASSSGIKETQYF
d_call: -; clone_size: -; v_call: TRBV18; j_call: TRBJ1-1; cdr3_nt: TGTGCCAGCTCACCGGGTAGCGGGAACACTGAAGCTTTCTTT; cdr3_aa: CASSPGSGNTEAFF
d_call: -; clone_size: -; v_call: TRBV5-4; j_call: TRBJ2-2; cdr3_nt: TGTGCCAGCTCTAAAACCCCCGGTCGGGGGACTTTGAACACCGGGGAGCTGTTTTTT; cdr3_aa: CASSKTPGRGTLNTGELFF
d_call: TRBD2; clone_size: -; v_call: TRBV5-4; j_call: TRBJ2-5; cdr3_nt: TGTGCCAGCAGCTTGGTAGCGGGGGAACAAGAGACCCAGTACTTC; cdr3_aa: CASSLVAGEQETQYF